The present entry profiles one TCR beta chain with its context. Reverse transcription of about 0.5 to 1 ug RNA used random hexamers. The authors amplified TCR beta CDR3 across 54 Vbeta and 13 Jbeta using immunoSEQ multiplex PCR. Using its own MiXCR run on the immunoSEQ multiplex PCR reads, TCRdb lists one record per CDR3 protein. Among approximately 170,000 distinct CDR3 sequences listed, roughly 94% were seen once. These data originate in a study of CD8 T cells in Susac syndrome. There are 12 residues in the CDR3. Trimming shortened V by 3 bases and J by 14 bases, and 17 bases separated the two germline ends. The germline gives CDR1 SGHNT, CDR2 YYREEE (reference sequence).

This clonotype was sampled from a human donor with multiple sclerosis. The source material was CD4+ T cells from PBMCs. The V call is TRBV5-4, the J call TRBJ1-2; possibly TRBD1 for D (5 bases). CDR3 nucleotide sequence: TGTGCCAGCAGCTCCGTGGGTCGGGACGGGACCTTC. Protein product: CASSSVGRDGTF. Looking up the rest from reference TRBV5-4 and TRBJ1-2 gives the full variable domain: ETGVTQSPTHLIKTRGQQVTLRCSSQSGHNTVSWYQQALGQGPQFIFQYYREEENGRGNFPPRFSGLQFPNYSSELNVNALELDDSALYLCASSSVGRDGTFGSGTRLTVV.